Listed below are T cell receptor beta chains from one sample, sequenced in a study of cytomegalovirus exposure and HLA in healthy donors. The table came from immunoSEQ multiplex PCR; TCRdb's copy has only in-frame clones and leaves some out. The sample has 150,000 or so clones, about 79% seen once. The sequenced sample consisted of PBMCs. The receptors shown here come from a woman aged 45-59 years in good health and CMV-seropositive. CDR3s include the opening cysteine and the closing phenylalanine or tryptophan. D genes are given only for firm matches. The size of a clone is reported for some rows only, either as once, few or many, or as a class for expanded clones.

. | TRBJ1-6 | . | TRBV6-1 | TGTGCCAGCAGTGAACGCGGTCCGCTTAATTCACCCCTCCACTTT | CASSERGPLNSPLHF
. | TRBJ2-1 | . | TRBV5-1 | TGCGCCAGCACAATTTCTGGGGGGAACAATGAGCAGTTCTTC | CASTISGGNNEQFF
. | TRBJ2-7 | . | TRBV19 | TGTGCCAGTAGCCCTACAGGGAGCTCCTACGAGCAGTACTTC | CASSPTGSSYEQYF
. | TRBJ1-1 | . | TRBV5-5 | TGTGCCAGCAGCTTGGGCAGGGGCTGGCAGACTGAAGCTTTCTTT | CASSLGRGWQTEAFF
. | TRBJ1-2 | . | TRBV19 | TGTGCCAGTAGTATAGCCCAGGGGCAGGCGAGGGGCTACACCTTC | CASSIAQGQARGYTF
. | TRBJ2-3 | . | TRBV30 | TGTGCCTGGAGTGTTTTGATAGGAGGCACAGATACGCAGTATTTT | CAWSVLIGGTDTQYF
. | TRBJ2-3 | . | TRBV6-1 | TGTGCCAGCAGGAGAGCTAGCACAGATACGCAGTATTTT | CASRRASTDTQYF
TRBD1 | TRBJ2-1 | . | TRBV18 | TGTGCCAGCTCACCGCCCTCGACAGGGGGGATTTACAATGAGCAGTTCTTC | CASSPPSTGGIYNEQFF
. | TRBJ1-1 | . | TRBV7-6 | TGTGCCAGCAGCTTGGAATCTAGGTACACTGAAGCTTTCTTT | CASSLESRYTEAFF
TRBD2 | TRBJ2-5 | . | TRBV11-2 | TGTGCCAGCAGCCTTCGGACTAGCGGGGCCGTGCAGACCCAGTACTTC | CASSLRTSGAVQTQYF
TRBD1 | TRBJ2-2 | . | TRBV28 | TGTGCCAGCAGTTTACCCGGGACAGGTAACACCGGGGAGCTGTTTTTT | CASSLPGTGNTGELFF
. | TRBJ2-7 | . | TRBV6-6 | TGTGCCACCGCGGTCGACCGTTACGAGCAGTACTTC | CATAVDRYEQYF
TRBD1 | TRBJ1-5 | . | TRBV5-8 | TGTGCCAGCAGCTCGGGACAGGGATTTTACCAGCCCCAGCATTTT | CASSSGQGFYQPQHF
TRBD2 | TRBJ2-7 | . | TRBV28 | TGTGCCAGCAGTTTAACCAGCGGGAGCTTCCACGAGCAGTACTTC | CASSLTSGSFHEQYF
TRBD1 | TRBJ2-1 | . | TRBV18 | TGTGCCAGCTCACGATGGACAGGGTCTAAAGTCTCCTACAATGAGCAGTTCTTC | CASSRWTGSKVSYNEQFF
TRBD2 | TRBJ2-7 | few | TRBV19 | TGTGCCAGTAGTACCTCCCTGGGGCGGGAGTCATACGAGCAGTACTTC | CASSTSLGRESYEQYF
. | TRBJ1-5 | . | TRBV2 | TGTGCCAGCAGCCTCGGGGGGATTCGCAATCAGCCCCAGCATTTT | CASSLGGIRNQPQHF